This T cell receptor (beta chain) was retrieved from a study of PD-L1 blockade in urothelial cancer (TCRdb year 2017). Background for the entire study: Every patient began therapy in 2014 and was given atezolizumab 1,200 mg intravenously every 3 weeks. The study, an exploratory multi-omic analysis, examined somatic, immune and clinical correlates of response to PD-L1 blockade with atezolizumab in urothelial cancer. Pretreatment blood TCR-seq was available for twenty-nine patients, at least one posttreatment blood collection was obtained for about 24 patients, and tumor TCR-seq was available for about 24 patients. Pretreatment tumor samples, along with matched peripheral blood serially collected before and after atezolizumab treatment, were subjected to TCR sequencing. Whole exome sequencing and RNA sequencing of pretreatment tumors were performed alongside TCR sequencing in the same patients. Blood samples were analyzed 3 weeks after the start of treatment (second dose) and 6 weeks after the start of treatment. Blood samples gave a median of around 130,000 T cells and approximately 81,000 unique TCRs, with a median clonality of around 0.08. Durable clinical benefit was defined as a progression-free survival longer than 6 months, and TCR features were additionally tested against progression-free survival and overall survival. Durable clinical benefit was achieved by nine patients but not by the remaining 20. An ECOG performance status of 0 or 1 was recorded for the patients, and 0 to 3 prior chemotherapy regimens had been received by the patients. About 90% of the 29 patients were identified as males with urothelial cancer of bladder origin, and a prior smoking history was reported by 18 of 29 patients.

On this clone: Its target antigen remains unknown. Base qualities are not recorded, but no much larger clone differs from it by a single base.

Synthetic TCR analog templates were spiked into each PCR to estimate absolute template abundance from read counts. TCRbeta CDR3 regions were amplified from genomic DNA with bias-controlled V and J gene primers using the immunoSEQ assay. Rearranged TCRbeta segments were sequenced at approximately 20X coverage. Per the original workflow: Sequencing errors were corrected by clustering and CDR3s were annotated against IMGT to assign V, D and J genes. Out-of-frame and stop-codon sequences were excluded, and only productive TCRbeta rearrangements were used in downstream analyses. To compute clonality, Shannon entropy was normalized by the log of the number of unique productive sequences and then subtracted from one. Clones differing between time points or between blood and tumor were identified by Fisher's exact test with Benjamini-Hochberg correction at adjusted p below 0.01. Held by TCRdb, this immuneACCESS table contains in-frame sequences only and omits some clones. Under half of the omission traces to an unresolved V gene where checked; the cause of the rest is unknown. V, J and clone size were drawn from that table, and D and trimming were deduced from the DNA. For this sample the table gives some 42,000 clones, of which approximately 80% were detected only once. Jointly, the top ten make up more than 2.5% of the sample.

Results the study describes overall, beyond this receptor: Improved progression-free and overall survival was associated with having pretreatment peripheral blood TCR clonality below the median. Small sample size (n ≈ 28) and many exploratory analyses mean the results are intended to be hypothesis-generating. At 3 weeks after the start of treatment, tumor-associated TCR clones in peripheral blood had expanded more in patients with durable benefit (n of about 21, p = 0.022).

The cohort included 29 patients with locally advanced or metastatic urothelial carcinoma who were treated at Memorial Sloan Kettering on a trial protocol. Peripheral blood mononuclear cells were collected pretreatment and during treatment, with between 1 and 8 total time points per patient. The Qiagen DNeasy Blood extraction kit was used to purify genomic DNA from total PBMCs and tumor samples. Collected pretreatment and during treatment, PBMCs were isolated and stored as previously described. The sequence derives from a man aged 70-80 years with urothelial cancer. The starting material was PBMCs, obtained around atezolizumab (anti-PD-L1) treatment.

The nucleotide sequence is TGTGCCAGCTCACCCGGGTACCAAGAGACCCAGTACTTC. This codes for CASSPGYQETQYF. The chain is assembled from TRBV18 and TRBJ2-5; confidence is insufficient to name the D gene. The CDR3 spans 13 residues, from the cysteine through the phenylalanine. Only CDR3 DNA remains: 39 bases, in frame from the first base. Per the germline V gene, KGHSH is the CDR1 and LQKENI is the CDR2. V is shortened by 3 bases, J by 0 bases, and the region joining them spans 5 bases.